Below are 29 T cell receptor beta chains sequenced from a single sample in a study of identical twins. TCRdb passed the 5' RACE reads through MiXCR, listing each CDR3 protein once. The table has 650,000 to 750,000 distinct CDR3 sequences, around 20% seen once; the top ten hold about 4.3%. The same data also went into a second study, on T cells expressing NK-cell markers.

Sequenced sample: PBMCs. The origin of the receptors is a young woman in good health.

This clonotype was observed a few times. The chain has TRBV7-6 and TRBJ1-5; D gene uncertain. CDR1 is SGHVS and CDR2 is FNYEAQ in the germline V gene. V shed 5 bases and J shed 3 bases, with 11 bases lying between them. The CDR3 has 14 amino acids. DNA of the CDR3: TGTGCCAGCAGCCCTGGGCAATTCAATCAGCCCCAGCATTTT. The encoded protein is CASSPGQFNQPQHF.

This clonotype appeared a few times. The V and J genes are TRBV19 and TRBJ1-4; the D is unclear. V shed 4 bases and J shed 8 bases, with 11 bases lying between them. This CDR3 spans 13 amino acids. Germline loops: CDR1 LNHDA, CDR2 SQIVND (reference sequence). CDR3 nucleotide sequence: TGTGCCAGTAGTACATTCGAGCGCGAAAAACTGTTTTTT. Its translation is CASSTFEREKLFF.

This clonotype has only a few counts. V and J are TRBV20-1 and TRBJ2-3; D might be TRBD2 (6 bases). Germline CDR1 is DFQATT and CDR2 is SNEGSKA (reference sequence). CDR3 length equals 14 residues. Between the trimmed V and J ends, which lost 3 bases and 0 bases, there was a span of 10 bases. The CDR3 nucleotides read TGCAGTGCTAGTTCCAGCGGGAGCACAGATACGCAGTATTTT. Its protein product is CSASSSGSTDTQYF.

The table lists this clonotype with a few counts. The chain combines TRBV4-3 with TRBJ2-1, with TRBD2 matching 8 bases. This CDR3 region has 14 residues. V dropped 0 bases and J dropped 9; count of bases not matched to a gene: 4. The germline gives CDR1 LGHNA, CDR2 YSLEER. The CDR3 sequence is CASSQESSGSEQFF. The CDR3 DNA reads TGCGCCAGCAGCCAAGAAAGCAGCGGGAGTGAGCAGTTCTTC.

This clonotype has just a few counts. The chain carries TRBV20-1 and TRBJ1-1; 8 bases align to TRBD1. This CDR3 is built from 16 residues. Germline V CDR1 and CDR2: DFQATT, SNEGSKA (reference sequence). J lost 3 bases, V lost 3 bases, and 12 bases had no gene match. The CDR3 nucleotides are TGCAGTGCTAGTGGGACAGGCCCCAGTCCGGACACTGAAGCTTTCTTT. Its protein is CSASGTGPSPDTEAFF.

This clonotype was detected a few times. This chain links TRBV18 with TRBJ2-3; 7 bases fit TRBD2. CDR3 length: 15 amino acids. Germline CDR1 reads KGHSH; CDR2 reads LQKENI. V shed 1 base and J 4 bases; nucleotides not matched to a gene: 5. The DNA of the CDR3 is TGTGCCAGCTCACCACAGGCGGGGGTGGCAGATACGCAGTATTTT. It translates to CASSPQAGVADTQYF.

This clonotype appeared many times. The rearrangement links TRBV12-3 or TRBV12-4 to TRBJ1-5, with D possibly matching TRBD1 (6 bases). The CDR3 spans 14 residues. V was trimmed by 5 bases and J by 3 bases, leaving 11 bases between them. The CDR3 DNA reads TGTGCCAGCAGTCTCCGACAGGACAATCAGCCCCAGCATTTT. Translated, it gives CASSLRQDNQPQHF.

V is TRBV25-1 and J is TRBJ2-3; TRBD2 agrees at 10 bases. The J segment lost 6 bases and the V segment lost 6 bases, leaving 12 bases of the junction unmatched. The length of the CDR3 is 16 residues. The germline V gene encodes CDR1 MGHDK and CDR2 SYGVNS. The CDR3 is CASSVTTSGKRDTQYF. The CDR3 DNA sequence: TGTGCCAGCAGCGTAACTACTAGCGGGAAAAGGGATACGCAGTATTTT.

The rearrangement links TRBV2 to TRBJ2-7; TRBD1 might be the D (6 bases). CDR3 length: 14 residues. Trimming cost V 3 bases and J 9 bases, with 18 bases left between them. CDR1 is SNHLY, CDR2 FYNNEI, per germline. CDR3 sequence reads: CASSERTALRGQYF. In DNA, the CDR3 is TGTGCCAGCAGTGAGAGGACAGCTCTTCGGGGGCAGTACTTC.

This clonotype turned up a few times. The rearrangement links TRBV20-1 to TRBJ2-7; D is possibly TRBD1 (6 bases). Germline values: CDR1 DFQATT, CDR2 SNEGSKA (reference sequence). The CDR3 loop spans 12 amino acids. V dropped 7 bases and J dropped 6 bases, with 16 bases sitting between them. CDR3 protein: CSVFTRGGEQYF. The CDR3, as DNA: TGCAGTGTATTTACCCGAGGGGGCGAGCAGTACTTC.

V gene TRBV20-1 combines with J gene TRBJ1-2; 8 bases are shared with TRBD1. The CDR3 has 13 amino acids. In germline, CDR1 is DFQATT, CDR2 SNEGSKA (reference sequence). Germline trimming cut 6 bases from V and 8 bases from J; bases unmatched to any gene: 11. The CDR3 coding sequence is TGCAGTGCCCCAACCGGGACAGGTGAAGGCTACACCTTC. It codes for CSAPTGTGEGYTF.

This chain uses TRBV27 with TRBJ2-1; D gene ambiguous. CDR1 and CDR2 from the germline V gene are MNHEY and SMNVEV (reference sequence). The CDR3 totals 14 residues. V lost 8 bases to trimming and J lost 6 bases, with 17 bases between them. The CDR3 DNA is TGTGCCAGCTCCGTGGCAGATGCGGCCAATGAGCAGTTCTTC. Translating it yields CASSVADAANEQFF.

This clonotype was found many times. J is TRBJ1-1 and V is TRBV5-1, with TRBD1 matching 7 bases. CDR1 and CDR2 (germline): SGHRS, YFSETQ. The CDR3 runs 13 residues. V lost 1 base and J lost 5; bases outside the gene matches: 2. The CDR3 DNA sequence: TGCGCCAGCAGCTTGCAGGGGGAGACTGAAGCTTTCTTT. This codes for CASSLQGETEAFF.

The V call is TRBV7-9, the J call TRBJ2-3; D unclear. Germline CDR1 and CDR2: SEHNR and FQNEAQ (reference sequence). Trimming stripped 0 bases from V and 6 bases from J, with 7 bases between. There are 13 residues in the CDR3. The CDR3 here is CASSLAGVDTQYF. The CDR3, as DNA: TGTGCCAGCAGCTTAGCAGGAGTGGATACGCAGTATTTT.

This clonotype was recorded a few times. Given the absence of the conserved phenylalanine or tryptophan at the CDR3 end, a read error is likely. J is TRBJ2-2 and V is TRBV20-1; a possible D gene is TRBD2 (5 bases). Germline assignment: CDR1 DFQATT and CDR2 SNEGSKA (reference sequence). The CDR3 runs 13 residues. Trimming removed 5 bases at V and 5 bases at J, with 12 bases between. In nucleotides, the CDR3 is TGCAGTGCTTCACGGGGTCGGACCGGGGAGCTGTTTCTT. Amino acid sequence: CSASRGRTGELFL.

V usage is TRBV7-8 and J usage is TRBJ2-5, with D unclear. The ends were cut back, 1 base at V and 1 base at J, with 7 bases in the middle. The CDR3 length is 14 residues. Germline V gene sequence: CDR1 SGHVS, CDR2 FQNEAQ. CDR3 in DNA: TGTGCCAGCAGCTTAGTGGGCTTCCAAGAGACCCAGTACTTC. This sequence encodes CASSLVGFQETQYF.

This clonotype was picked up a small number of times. The CDR3 DNA follows: TGCAGTGCTAGACAGGGGGGGCTCTACGACGGCGAGCAGTACTTC. Translated, it gives CSARQGGLYDGEQYF. The rearrangement joins TRBV20-1 to TRBJ2-7; perhaps D is TRBD1 or TRBD2 (7 bases each). V was shortened by 2 bases and J by 6 bases, with 20 bases between the two germline ends. Looked up from germline, CDR1 is DFQATT and CDR2 is SNEGSKA (reference sequence). CDR3 length: 15 amino acids.

This chain's CDR3 is CASTFHSGKSPSGTQYF. The CDR3 nucleotides are TGTGCCAGCACCTTTCATAGCGGAAAGTCTCCATCGGGGACCCAGTACTTC. The genes are TRBV12-3 or TRBV12-4 and TRBJ2-5; tentative D call: TRBD2 (6 bases). This CDR3 has 17 residues. Trimming stripped 7 bases from V and 7 bases from J, with 28 bases between.

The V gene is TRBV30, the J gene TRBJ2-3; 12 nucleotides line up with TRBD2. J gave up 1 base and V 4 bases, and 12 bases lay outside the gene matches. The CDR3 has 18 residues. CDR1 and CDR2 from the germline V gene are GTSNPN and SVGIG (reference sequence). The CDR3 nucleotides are TGTGCCTGGATGATCTATACTAGCGGGAGGACTGGCACAGATACGCAGTATTTT. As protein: CAWMIYTSGRTGTDTQYF.

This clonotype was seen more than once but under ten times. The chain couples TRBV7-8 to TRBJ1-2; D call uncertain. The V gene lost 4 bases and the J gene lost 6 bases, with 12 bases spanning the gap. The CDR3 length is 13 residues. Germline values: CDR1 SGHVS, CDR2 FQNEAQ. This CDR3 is CASSSGWGDGYTF. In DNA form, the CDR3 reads TGTGCCAGCAGCTCAGGCTGGGGTGATGGCTACACCTTC.

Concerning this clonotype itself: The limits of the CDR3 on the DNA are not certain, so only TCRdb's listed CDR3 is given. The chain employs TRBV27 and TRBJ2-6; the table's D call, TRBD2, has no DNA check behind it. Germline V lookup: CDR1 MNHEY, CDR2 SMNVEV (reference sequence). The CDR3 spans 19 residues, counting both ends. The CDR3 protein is CASSSSSGRLYSGANVLTF.

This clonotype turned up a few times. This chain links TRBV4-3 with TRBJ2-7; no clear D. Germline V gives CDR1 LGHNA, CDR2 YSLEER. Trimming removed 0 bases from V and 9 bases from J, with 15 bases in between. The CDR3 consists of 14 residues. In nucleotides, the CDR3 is TGCGCCAGCAGCCAAGATATTACGCCTAGTGGGCAGTACTTC. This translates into CASSQDITPSGQYF.

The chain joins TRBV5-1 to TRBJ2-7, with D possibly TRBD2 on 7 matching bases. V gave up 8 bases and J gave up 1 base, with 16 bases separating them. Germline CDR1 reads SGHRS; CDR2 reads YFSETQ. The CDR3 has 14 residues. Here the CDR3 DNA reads TGCGCCAGTTGCGCGGGGGCAGCATCCTACGAGCAGTACTTC. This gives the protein CASCAGAASYEQYF.

The CDR3 nucleotides read TGTGCCAGCAGTTATTTAGCGGACCGCTATGGCTACACCTTC. Translation gives CASSYLADRYGYTF. The chain combines TRBV6-5 with TRBJ1-2; D call uncertain. CDR1 and CDR2 (germline): MNHEY, SVGAGI. V was cut by 3 bases and J by 4 bases, with 12 bases left in between. The CDR3 is 14 amino acids.

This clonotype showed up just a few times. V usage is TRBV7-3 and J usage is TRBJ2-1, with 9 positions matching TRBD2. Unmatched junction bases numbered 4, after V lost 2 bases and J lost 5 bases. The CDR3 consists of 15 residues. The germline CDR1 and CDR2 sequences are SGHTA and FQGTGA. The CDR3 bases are TGTGCCAGCAGCTTACTAGCGGGGACTGACAATGAGCAGTTCTTC. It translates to CASSLLAGTDNEQFF.

CDR3 DNA: TGCGCCAGCAGCCACACACTAGCGGGAGGGACCTACGAGCAGTACTTC. This sequence encodes CASSHTLAGGTYEQYF. This chain joins TRBV4-3 and TRBJ2-7; 13 nucleotides align to TRBD2. The trim removed 3 bases at V and 2 bases at J, leaving 4 bases unmatched. Germline V gene data show CDR1 as LGHNA and CDR2 as YSLEER. The CDR3 contains 16 residues.

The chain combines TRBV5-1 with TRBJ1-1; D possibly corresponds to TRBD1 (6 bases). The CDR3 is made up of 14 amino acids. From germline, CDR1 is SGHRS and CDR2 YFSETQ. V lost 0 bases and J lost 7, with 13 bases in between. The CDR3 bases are TGCGCCAGCAGCTTGGGGGCCGGGACACTTGAAGCTTTCTTT. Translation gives CASSLGAGTLEAFF.

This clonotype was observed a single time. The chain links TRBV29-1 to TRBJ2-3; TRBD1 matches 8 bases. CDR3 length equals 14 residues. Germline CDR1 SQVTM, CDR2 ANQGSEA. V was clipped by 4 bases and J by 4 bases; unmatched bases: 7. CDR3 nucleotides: TGCAGCGTTGTCCGGACAGGGATGGCAGATACGCAGTATTTT. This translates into CSVVRTGMADTQYF.

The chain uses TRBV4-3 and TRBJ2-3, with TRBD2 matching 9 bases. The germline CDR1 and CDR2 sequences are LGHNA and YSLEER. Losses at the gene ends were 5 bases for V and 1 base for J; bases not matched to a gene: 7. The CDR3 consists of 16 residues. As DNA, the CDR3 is TGCGCCAGCAGCAGTAGCGGGAGATGGGGCACAGATACGCAGTATTTT. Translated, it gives CASSSSGRWGTDTQYF.